The clone carrying this TCR beta chain was seen once. Sequencing used immunoSEQ multiplex PCR; TCRdb keeps in-frame clones, though not all of them. The table lists about 2.3 million clones, 80% to 95% of them singletons. The source of the sample is a study of shared clonotypes between healthy human individuals. Study-level background: Plates per donor: three CD4 naive, three CD4 memory, two CD8 naive, one CD8 memory.

This CDR3 has 12 amino acids. The germline V gene encodes CDR1 MNHNS and CDR2 SASEGT. V lost 3 bases to trimming and J lost 5 bases, with 8 bases between them. This chain uses TRBV6-1 with TRBJ2-7; D is tentatively TRBD1 or TRBD2 (5 bases each). The specimen was naive CD4+ T cells from PBMCs. Subset reported: CD45RA+ positively selected. The sequence was obtained from a man aged 18 to 35 in good health. Some clones in this sample may be carry-over from other donors' samples. CDR3 amino acids: CASSEGEDEQYF. As DNA, the CDR3 is TGTGCCAGCAGTGAGGGGGAAGACGAGCAGTACTTC.